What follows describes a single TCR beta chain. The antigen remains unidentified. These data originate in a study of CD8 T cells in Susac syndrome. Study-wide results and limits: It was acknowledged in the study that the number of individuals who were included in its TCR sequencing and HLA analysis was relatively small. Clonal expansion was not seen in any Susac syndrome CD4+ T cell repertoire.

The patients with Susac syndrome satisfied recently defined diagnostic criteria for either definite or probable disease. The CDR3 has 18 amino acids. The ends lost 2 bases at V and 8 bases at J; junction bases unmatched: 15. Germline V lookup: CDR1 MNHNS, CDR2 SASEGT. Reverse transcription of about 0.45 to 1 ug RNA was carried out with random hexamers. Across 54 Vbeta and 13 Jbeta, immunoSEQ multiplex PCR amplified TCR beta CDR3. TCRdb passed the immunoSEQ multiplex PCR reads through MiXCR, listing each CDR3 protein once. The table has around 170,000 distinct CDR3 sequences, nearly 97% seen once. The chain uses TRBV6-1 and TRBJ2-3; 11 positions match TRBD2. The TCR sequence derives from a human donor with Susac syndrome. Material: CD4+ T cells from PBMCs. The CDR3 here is CASSESQVAGGVSGTQYF. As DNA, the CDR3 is TGTGCCAGCAGTGAATCCCAAGTAGCGGGGGGGGTGTCAGGTACGCAGTATTTT.